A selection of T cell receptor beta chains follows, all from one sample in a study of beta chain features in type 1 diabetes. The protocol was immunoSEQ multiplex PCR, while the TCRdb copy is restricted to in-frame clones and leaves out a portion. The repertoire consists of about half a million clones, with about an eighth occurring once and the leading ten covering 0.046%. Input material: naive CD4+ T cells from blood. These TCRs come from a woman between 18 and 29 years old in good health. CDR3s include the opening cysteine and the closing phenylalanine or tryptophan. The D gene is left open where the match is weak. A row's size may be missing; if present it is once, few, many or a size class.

CDR3nt: TGTGCCAGCTCACGGGTCATAGCGTACAATGAGCAGTTCTTC
CDR3aa: CASSRVIAYNEQFF
abundance: few
v_gene: TRBV18
d_gene: NA
len: 14
j_gene: TRBJ2-1

CDR3nt: TGTGCCAGCAGACTGCAGGGGACGGAGACCCAGTACTTC
CDR3aa: CASRLQGTETQYF
abundance: NA
v_gene: TRBV28
d_gene: NA
len: 13
j_gene: TRBJ2-5

CDR3nt: TGCGCCAGCAGTCCGGACAGGACCCACTACGAGCAGTACTTC
CDR3aa: CASSPDRTHYEQYF
abundance: NA
v_gene: TRBV23-1
d_gene: TRBD1
len: 14
j_gene: TRBJ2-7

CDR3nt: TGTGCCAGCAGTTACTCGATCACCAAGGGTGAAAAACTGTTTTTT
CDR3aa: CASSYSITKGEKLFF
abundance: NA
v_gene: TRBV6-5
d_gene: NA
len: 15
j_gene: TRBJ1-4

CDR3nt: TGTGCCAGCAGAGCTACTAGCGGGAGGGCCGGCGAGCAGTACTTC
CDR3aa: CASRATSGRAGEQYF
abundance: few
v_gene: TRBV2
d_gene: TRBD2
len: 15
j_gene: TRBJ2-7

CDR3nt: TGTGCCTTAAGGGGGACTAGCGGGAGATTGACAGATACGCAGTATTTT
CDR3aa: CALRGTSGRLTDTQYF
abundance: few
v_gene: TRBV30
d_gene: TRBD2
len: 16
j_gene: TRBJ2-3

CDR3nt: TGTGCCAGCAGTGAATATGGCGGCAGGGGAGGGATCCAGTACTTC
CDR3aa: CASSEYGGRGGIQYF
abundance: few
v_gene: TRBV25-1
d_gene: NA
len: 15
j_gene: TRBJ2-5

CDR3nt: TGTGCCAGCAGTCTACGACAGGGGGCTGGGGCCAACGTCCTGACTTTC
CDR3aa: CASSLRQGAGANVLTF
abundance: few
v_gene: TRBV6-6
d_gene: TRBD1
len: 16
j_gene: TRBJ2-6

CDR3nt: TGTGCCAGCAGTTCCCTCGCCAAAAACATTCAGTACTTC
CDR3aa: CASSSLAKNIQYF
abundance: NA
v_gene: TRBV27
d_gene: NA
len: 13
j_gene: TRBJ2-4

CDR3nt: TGTGCCAGCAGTCAAGGACTAGCGGGAGTGTACGAGCAGTACTTC
CDR3aa: CASSQGLAGVYEQYF
abundance: few
v_gene: TRBV27
d_gene: TRBD2
len: 15
j_gene: TRBJ2-7

CDR3nt: TGTGCCAGCAGCGTAGTCTCTAGGGGACTAGCGGAAAGCACAGATACGCAGTATTTT
CDR3aa: CASSVVSRGLAESTDTQYF
abundance: few
v_gene: TRBV9
d_gene: TRBD2
len: 19
j_gene: TRBJ2-3

CDR3nt: TGTGCCACCAGCAGAGATACCGGAGGGAAGTACTTC
CDR3aa: CATSRDTGGKYF
abundance: NA
v_gene: TRBV15
d_gene: NA
len: 12
j_gene: TRBJ2-7

CDR3nt: TGTGCCGGAGCCAGGGTTCGAACCGGGGAGCTGTTTTTT
CDR3aa: CAGARVRTGELFF
abundance: NA
v_gene: TRBV2
d_gene: NA
len: 13
j_gene: TRBJ2-2

CDR3nt: TGTGCCAGCAGCGGGACTAGCGTCCAAGAGACCCAGTACTTC
CDR3aa: CASSGTSVQETQYF
abundance: once
v_gene: TRBV9
d_gene: TRBD2
len: 14
j_gene: TRBJ2-5

CDR3nt: TGCGCCAGCAGCTTGGCTGGCAGGACTAGATACCAAGAGACCCAGTACTTC
CDR3aa: CASSLAGRTRYQETQYF
abundance: NA
v_gene: TRBV5-1
d_gene: TRBD2
len: 17
j_gene: TRBJ2-5

CDR3nt: TGTGCCACCAGCAGAGCTTACTCCTACGAGCAGTACTTC
CDR3aa: CATSRAYSYEQYF
abundance: NA
v_gene: TRBV15
d_gene: NA
len: 13
j_gene: TRBJ2-7

CDR3nt: TGCGCCAGCAGCGACGAAACAGGGGGCTCAGATACGCAGTATTTT
CDR3aa: CASSDETGGSDTQYF
abundance: few
v_gene: TRBV5-1
d_gene: TRBD1
len: 15
j_gene: TRBJ2-3

CDR3nt: TGCGCCAGCAGCTTCCTAGCGGGCCTCACAGATACGCAGTATTTT
CDR3aa: CASSFLAGLTDTQYF
abundance: few
v_gene: TRBV5-1
d_gene: TRBD2
len: 15
j_gene: TRBJ2-3

CDR3nt: TGTGCCAGCAGCCTTCGGACAGGGGTGAATGAAAAACTGTTTTTT
CDR3aa: CASSLRTGVNEKLFF
abundance: NA
v_gene: TRBV7-2
d_gene: TRBD1
len: 15
j_gene: TRBJ1-4

CDR3nt: TGTGCCACCAGCAGAGATTCGACAGCCACTGAAGCTTTCTTT
CDR3aa: CATSRDSTATEAFF
abundance: few
v_gene: TRBV15
d_gene: NA
len: 14
j_gene: TRBJ1-1

CDR3nt: TGTGCCAGCGGCCCCCTCGTTGGGGCCCAGTACTTC
CDR3aa: CASGPLVGAQYF
abundance: NA
v_gene: TRBV7-2
d_gene: NA
len: 12
j_gene: TRBJ2-5

CDR3nt: TGTGCCAGCAGCTTGAGCCCGGACAGGGGGAAAGCTGAAGCTTTCTTT
CDR3aa: CASSLSPDRGKAEAFF
abundance: once
v_gene: TRBV5-6
d_gene: TRBD1
len: 16
j_gene: TRBJ1-1

CDR3nt: TGTGCCAGCAGCTTACAGGGGGTGGGCTACACCTTC
CDR3aa: CASSLQGVGYTF
abundance: NA
v_gene: TRBV7-2
d_gene: TRBD1
len: 12
j_gene: TRBJ1-2

CDR3nt: TGTGCCAGCAGCTTTGGCAGGGAAGAGACCCAGTACTTC
CDR3aa: CASSFGREETQYF
abundance: NA
v_gene: TRBV7-2
d_gene: NA
len: 13
j_gene: TRBJ2-5

CDR3nt: TGTGCCGGCGGAATATCGGAGACCCAGTACTTC
CDR3aa: CAGGISETQYF
abundance: few
v_gene: TRBV30
d_gene: NA
len: 11
j_gene: TRBJ2-5

CDR3nt: TGCAGTGCCGGGGTCACAGATACGCAGTATTTT
CDR3aa: CSAGVTDTQYF
abundance: few
v_gene: TRBV20-1
d_gene: NA
len: 11
j_gene: TRBJ2-3

CDR3nt: TGTGCCAGCAGCGGAAACAGGGAGTCAACGCAGTATTTT
CDR3aa: CASSGNRESTQYF
abundance: few
v_gene: TRBV7-3
d_gene: NA
len: 13
j_gene: TRBJ2-3

CDR3nt: TGTGCCAGCAGCGTAGGATCGCCCGTCGAAAAACTGTTTTTT
CDR3aa: CASSVGSPVEKLFF
abundance: NA
v_gene: TRBV9
d_gene: NA
len: 14
j_gene: TRBJ1-4

CDR3nt: TGTGCCAGCAGGGACAGCTCTGGAAACACCATATATTTT
CDR3aa: CASRDSSGNTIYF
abundance: NA
v_gene: TRBV14
d_gene: NA
len: 13
j_gene: TRBJ1-3

CDR3nt: TGTGCCAGCAGCCGTGTGGACAGGTCGAATGAGCAGTTCTTC
CDR3aa: CASSRVDRSNEQFF
abundance: NA
v_gene: TRBV7-3
d_gene: TRBD1
len: 14
j_gene: TRBJ2-1

CDR3nt: TGTGCCAGTAGTATAAGTTGGTGGACAGGGCAAGAGACCCAGTACTTC
CDR3aa: CASSISWWTGQETQYF
abundance: NA
v_gene: TRBV19
d_gene: TRBD1
len: 16
j_gene: TRBJ2-5

CDR3nt: TGTGCCAGCAGCATATGGGACGCAGCCTACAATGAGCAGTTCTTC
CDR3aa: CASSIWDAAYNEQFF
abundance: few
v_gene: TRBV7-9
d_gene: NA
len: 15
j_gene: TRBJ2-1

CDR3nt: TGTGCCAGCAGCTTCCCAGGGACGGTGGACGATACGCAGTATTTT
CDR3aa: CASSFPGTVDDTQYF
abundance: NA
v_gene: TRBV5-4
d_gene: NA
len: 15
j_gene: TRBJ2-3

CDR3nt: TGCGCCAGCAGCGGGGTAGGAGGGTACACTGAAGCTTTCTTT
CDR3aa: CASSGVGGYTEAFF
abundance: few
v_gene: TRBV5-1
d_gene: NA
len: 14
j_gene: TRBJ1-1

CDR3nt: TGTGCCAGCAGCCACCTAGACAGGGGAGAGACTGAAGCTTTCTTT
CDR3aa: CASSHLDRGETEAFF
abundance: NA
v_gene: TRBV14
d_gene: TRBD1
len: 15
j_gene: TRBJ1-1

CDR3nt: TGCAGCGTTGAAGCTCACAAGCTGAACACTGAAGCTTTCTTT
CDR3aa: CSVEAHKLNTEAFF
abundance: NA
v_gene: TRBV29-1
d_gene: NA
len: 14
j_gene: TRBJ1-1

CDR3nt: TGTGCCAGCAGCCACTGGACAGGACGCCGCGCGGAAAAACTGTTTTTT
CDR3aa: CASSHWTGRRAEKLFF
abundance: NA
v_gene: TRBV14
d_gene: TRBD1
len: 16
j_gene: TRBJ1-4

CDR3nt: TGCGCCAGCAGTCCGACAGGGACAGGGGGGGAGCAGTACTTC
CDR3aa: CASSPTGTGGEQYF
abundance: NA
v_gene: TRBV4-3
d_gene: TRBD1
len: 14
j_gene: TRBJ2-7

CDR3nt: TGTGCCAGCACCACGATCCGCGGAGGGGAGGATACGCAGTATTTT
CDR3aa: CASTTIRGGEDTQYF
abundance: few
v_gene: TRBV7-2
d_gene: NA
len: 15
j_gene: TRBJ2-3

CDR3nt: TGTGCCAGCAGTGGGCATTACGAGCAGTACTTC
CDR3aa: CASSGHYEQYF
abundance: NA
v_gene: TRBV2
d_gene: NA
len: 11
j_gene: TRBJ2-7

CDR3nt: TGCGCCAGCGCACTAGGACTGAACACTGAAGCTTTCTTT
CDR3aa: CASALGLNTEAFF
abundance: few
v_gene: TRBV5-1
d_gene: NA
len: 13
j_gene: TRBJ1-1

CDR3nt: TGTGCCATCAGTGAGTCGCAGGCCCAAGAGACCCAGTACTTC
CDR3aa: CAISESQAQETQYF
abundance: few
v_gene: TRBV10-3
d_gene: NA
len: 14
j_gene: TRBJ2-5

CDR3nt: TGTGCCAGCAGCGTAGATGATGAGCAGTTCTTC
CDR3aa: CASSVDDEQFF
abundance: NA
v_gene: TRBV9
d_gene: NA
len: 11
j_gene: TRBJ2-1

CDR3nt: TGCAGTGGCGGGGTAAACATTCAGTACTTC
CDR3aa: CSGGVNIQYF
abundance: NA
v_gene: TRBV20-1
d_gene: NA
len: 10
j_gene: TRBJ2-4

CDR3nt: TGCAGCGTTGAAGATAGCAGGGAGGATGGCTACACCTTC
CDR3aa: CSVEDSREDGYTF
abundance: once
v_gene: TRBV29-1
d_gene: NA
len: 13
j_gene: TRBJ1-2

CDR3nt: TGTGCCAGCAAGGGGAGAGGATCCCCCTACGAGCAGTACTTC
CDR3aa: CASKGRGSPYEQYF
abundance: few
v_gene: TRBV13
d_gene: NA
len: 14
j_gene: TRBJ2-7

CDR3nt: TGCGCCAGCAGCCCCGGGACAGGGGGGAACAATGAGCAGTTCTTC
CDR3aa: CASSPGTGGNNEQFF
abundance: NA
v_gene: TRBV4-3
d_gene: TRBD1
len: 15
j_gene: TRBJ2-1

CDR3nt: TGCGCCAGCAGCCAATTTGGAGACGCAACTAATGAAAAACTGTTTTTT
CDR3aa: CASSQFGDATNEKLFF
abundance: few
v_gene: TRBV4-1
d_gene: NA
len: 16
j_gene: TRBJ1-4

CDR3nt: TGTGCCAGCAGCGACAGGGTAGGCACAGATACGCAGTATTTT
CDR3aa: CASSDRVGTDTQYF
abundance: few
v_gene: TRBV27
d_gene: TRBD1
len: 14
j_gene: TRBJ2-3

CDR3nt: TGTGCCAGCAGAAAACTAGACAGCAATGAGCAGTTCTTC
CDR3aa: CASRKLDSNEQFF
abundance: NA
v_gene: TRBV7-3
d_gene: NA
len: 13
j_gene: TRBJ2-1

CDR3nt: TGTGCCACCAGCTCCTACCTAGGGGTTTACGAGCAGTACTTC
CDR3aa: CATSSYLGVYEQYF
abundance: few
v_gene: TRBV15
d_gene: NA
len: 14
j_gene: TRBJ2-7

CDR3nt: TGTGCCAGCAGCTTCTGGGGTGATGAGCAGTTCTTC
CDR3aa: CASSFWGDEQFF
abundance: NA
v_gene: TRBV7-9
d_gene: NA
len: 12
j_gene: TRBJ2-1

CDR3nt: TGTGCCAGCAGTGAAATCCCAGGCTCGATGATACAAGAGACCCAGTACTTC
CDR3aa: CASSEIPGSMIQETQYF
abundance: few
v_gene: TRBV6-1
d_gene: NA
len: 17
j_gene: TRBJ2-5

CDR3nt: TGTGCCAGCAACCCTAGCGGGAAGAGCACAGATACGCAGTATTTT
CDR3aa: CASNPSGKSTDTQYF
abundance: few
v_gene: TRBV6-6
d_gene: TRBD2
len: 15
j_gene: TRBJ2-3

CDR3nt: TGTGCCAGCAGCCCAACCGACTTTGAGGGACAGGGTGAGACCCAGTACTTC
CDR3aa: CASSPTDFEGQGETQYF
abundance: NA
v_gene: TRBV28
d_gene: TRBD1
len: 17
j_gene: TRBJ2-5